The rows below give T cell receptor beta chains drawn from one sample of a study of T cell repertoires in cytomegalovirus infection. Which antigens these TCRs recognize remains unknown. TCRdb redid the calling of the reads with MiXCR, one entry per CDR3 protein. This sample has some 920,000 distinct CDR3 sequences, with 31% found just once. The source was cultured CD8+ T cells from PBMCs, collected from culture after CMV antigen stimulation. These receptors came from a human donor in good health (CMV status not recorded). Some clones in this sample may be carry-over from other donors' samples. Each CDR3 is given with its conserved first and last residue. Fields, in order: clone size, J gene, V gene, CDR3 protein. Rows give clone size only sometimes, using once, few, many, or a class for an expanded clone.

>.|TRBJ1-1|TRBV27
CASSQSYLEGLSAEAFF
>many|TRBJ2-3|TRBV12-3/TRBV12-4
CASSFRAPGGDTQYF
>.|TRBJ1-2|TRBV20-1
CSAREGEVGYTF
>few|TRBJ2-1|TRBV7-9
CASSPPPGGGGAYNEQFF
>.|TRBJ1-1|TRBV7-6
CASSLATGAYGEAFF
>.|TRBJ2-1|TRBV27
CASSSGGGAPGEQFF
>many|TRBJ1-5|TRBV4-1
CASSQDRLNQPQHF
>.|TRBJ1-5|TRBV5-5
CASSWGWTGGGEPQHF
>few|TRBJ2-7|TRBV20-1
CSASNRGQGYEQYF
>.|TRBJ2-1|TRBV7-3
CASSLKPMGELWGNEQFF
>few|TRBJ2-3|TRBV5-1
CASNEENSRTDTQYF
>few|TRBJ2-5|TRBV7-8
CASKIYRGGETQYF
>.|TRBJ1-2|TRBV20-1
CSAPDRNYGYTF
>many|TRBJ1-1|TRBV7-3
CASSSYWNTEAFF
>few|TRBJ1-3|TRBV29-1
CSVQSGGYGNTIYF
>.|TRBJ2-1|TRBV6-2/TRBV6-3
CASSYGRMEFF
>few|TRBJ2-3|TRBV4-3
CASSRNLRGGLSTDTQYF
>.|TRBJ2-2|TRBV7-6
CASKSTRTDTGELFF
>few|TRBJ2-7|TRBV24-1
CATSESGTNEQYF
>few|TRBJ2-5|TRBV5-6
CASSSGLAGSTRETQYF
>.|TRBJ1-2|TRBV7-9
CASSLWNYGYTF
>.|TRBJ1-1|TRBV27
CASSDQGWNTEAFF
>few|TRBJ1-5|TRBV24-1
CATSERTGAPGPQHF
>many|TRBJ2-1|TRBV6-5
CASSYGTGSYNEQFF
>few|TRBJ2-1|TRBV5-3
CASSLEAGGVADEQFF
>many|TRBJ2-1|TRBV7-9
CASRNSKRGRSQFF
>.|TRBJ2-1|TRBV27
CASRVGVPSNEQFF
>.|TRBJ2-7|TRBV4-1
CASSQEGTPYEQYF
>.|TRBJ1-1|TRBV2
CASGGYEAFF
>.|TRBJ2-3|TRBV27
CASSRETDSTDTQYF
>.|TRBJ2-3|TRBV9
CASSVGSGEGTDTQYF
>few|TRBJ2-7|TRBV9
CASSAPGTYEQYF
>many|TRBJ1-1|TRBV7-2
CASSAETGRYTEAFF
>.|TRBJ1-1|TRBV5-1
CASSFSGANTEAFF
>few|TRBJ1-5|TRBV7-8
CASSDRDRGNQPQHF
>.|TRBJ2-3|TRBV10-3
CVTRGGLTDTQYF
>few|TRBJ2-4|TRBV6-1
CAIADSAKNIQYF
>.|TRBJ1-3|TRBV6-5
CASSYSGTGFGNTIYF
>few|TRBJ2-5|TRBV7-6
CASSLTGGFFETQYF
>.|TRBJ2-1|TRBV6-6
CASSQDRSNEQFF
>few|TRBJ2-1|TRBV29-1
CSVDGSSGGAVGDEQFF
>.|TRBJ1-2|TRBV29-1
CSVDFRGQGYTF
>many|TRBJ1-1|TRBV11-1
CASSQLRTGNTGNTEAFF
>.|TRBJ2-3|TRBV6-6
CASSRGGHTDTQYF
>.|TRBJ1-2|TRBV7-8
CVSSPTTGGYGYTF
>.|TRBJ1-1|TRBV15
CATSKIGETNTEAFF
>.|TRBJ1-5|TRBV7-6
CVSSLAKGVPQPQHF
>.|TRBJ1-2|TRBV7-3
CASSLKADPVDGYTF
>few|TRBJ1-1|TRBV6-1
CASRQGVKTEAFF
>.|TRBJ2-7|TRBV5-1
CASSFASTGNEQYF